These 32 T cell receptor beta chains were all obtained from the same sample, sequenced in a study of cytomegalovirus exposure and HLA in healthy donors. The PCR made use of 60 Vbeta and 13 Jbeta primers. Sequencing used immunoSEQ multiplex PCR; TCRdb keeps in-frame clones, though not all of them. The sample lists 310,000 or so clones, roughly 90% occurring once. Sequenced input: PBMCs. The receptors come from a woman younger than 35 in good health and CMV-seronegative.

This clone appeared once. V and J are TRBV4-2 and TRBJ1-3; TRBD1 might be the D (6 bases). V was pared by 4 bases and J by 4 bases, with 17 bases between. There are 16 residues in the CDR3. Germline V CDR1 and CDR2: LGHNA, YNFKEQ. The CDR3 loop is CASSPSGGQVGNTIYF. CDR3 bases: TGTGCCAGCAGCCCAAGCGGGGGCCAGGTCGGAAACACCATATATTTT.

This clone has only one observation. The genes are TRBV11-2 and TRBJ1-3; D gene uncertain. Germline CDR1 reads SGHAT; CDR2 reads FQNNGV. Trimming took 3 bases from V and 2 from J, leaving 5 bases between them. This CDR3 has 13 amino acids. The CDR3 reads CASSFSPGNTIYF. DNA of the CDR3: TGTGCCAGCAGCTTCAGTCCTGGAAACACCATATATTTT.

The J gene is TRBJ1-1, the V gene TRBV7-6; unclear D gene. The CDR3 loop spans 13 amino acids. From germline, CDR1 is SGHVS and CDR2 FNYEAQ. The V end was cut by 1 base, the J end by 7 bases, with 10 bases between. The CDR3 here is CASSLDLSGEAFF. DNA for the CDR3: TGTGCCAGCAGCTTAGACCTAAGTGGTGAAGCTTTCTTT.

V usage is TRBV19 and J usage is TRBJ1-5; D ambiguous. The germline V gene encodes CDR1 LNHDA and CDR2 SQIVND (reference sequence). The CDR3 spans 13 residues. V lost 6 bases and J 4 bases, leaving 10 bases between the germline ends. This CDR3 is CASSGVLNQPQHF. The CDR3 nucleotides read TGTGCCAGTAGCGGTGTCCTGAATCAGCCCCAGCATTTT.

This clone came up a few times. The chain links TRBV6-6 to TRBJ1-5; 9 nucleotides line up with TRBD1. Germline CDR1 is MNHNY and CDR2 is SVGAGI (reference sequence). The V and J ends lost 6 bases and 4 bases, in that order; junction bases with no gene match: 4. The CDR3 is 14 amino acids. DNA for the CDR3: TGTGCCAGCAGGGGACAGGGAGGTAATCAGCCCCAGCATTTT. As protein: CASRGQGGNQPQHF.

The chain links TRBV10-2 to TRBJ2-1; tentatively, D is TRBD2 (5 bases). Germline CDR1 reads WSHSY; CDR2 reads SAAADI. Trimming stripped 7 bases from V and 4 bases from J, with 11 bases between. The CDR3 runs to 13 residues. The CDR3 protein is CASIGLDYNEQFF. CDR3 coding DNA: TGCGCCAGCATTGGACTGGATTACAATGAGCAGTTCTTC.

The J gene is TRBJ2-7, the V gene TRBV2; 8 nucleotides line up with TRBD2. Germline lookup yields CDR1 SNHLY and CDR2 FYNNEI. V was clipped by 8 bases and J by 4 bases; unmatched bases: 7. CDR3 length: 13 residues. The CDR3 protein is CASGAGTRYEQYF. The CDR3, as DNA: TGTGCCAGCGGGGCCGGGACTAGATACGAGCAGTACTTC.

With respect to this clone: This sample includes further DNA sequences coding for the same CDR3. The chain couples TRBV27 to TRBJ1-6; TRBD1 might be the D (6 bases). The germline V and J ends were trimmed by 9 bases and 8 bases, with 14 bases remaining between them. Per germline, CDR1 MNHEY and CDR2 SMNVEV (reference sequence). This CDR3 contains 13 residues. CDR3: CASGDTKYSPLHF. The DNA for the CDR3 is TGTGCCAGTGGGGACACGAAATATTCACCCCTCCACTTT.

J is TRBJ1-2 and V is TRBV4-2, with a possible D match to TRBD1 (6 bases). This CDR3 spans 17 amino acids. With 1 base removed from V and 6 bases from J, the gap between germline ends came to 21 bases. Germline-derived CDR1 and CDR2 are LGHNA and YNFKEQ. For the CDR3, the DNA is TGTGCCAGCAGCCAAGGCGGCAGGGGCCTTGACCCGAATGGCTACACCTTC. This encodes CASSQGGRGLDPNGYTF.

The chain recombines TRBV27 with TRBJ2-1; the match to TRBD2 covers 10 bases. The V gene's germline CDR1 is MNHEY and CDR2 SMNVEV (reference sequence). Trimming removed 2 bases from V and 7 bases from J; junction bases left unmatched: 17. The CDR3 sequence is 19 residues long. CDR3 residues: CASSLRSSGGPGGLNEQFF. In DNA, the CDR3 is TGTGCCAGCAGTTTACGGTCTAGCGGGGGCCCCGGCGGCCTTAATGAGCAGTTCTTC.

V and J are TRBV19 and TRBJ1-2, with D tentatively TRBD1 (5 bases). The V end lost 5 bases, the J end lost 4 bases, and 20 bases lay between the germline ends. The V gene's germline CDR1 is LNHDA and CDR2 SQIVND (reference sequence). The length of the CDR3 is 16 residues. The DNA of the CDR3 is TGTGCCAGTAGTCCGCTGACAGCTACCGTGGTCTATGGCTACACCTTC. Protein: CASSPLTATVVYGYTF. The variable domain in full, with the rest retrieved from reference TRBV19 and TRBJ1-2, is DGGITQSPKYLFRKEGQNVTLSCEQNLNHDAMYWYRQDPGQGLRLIYYSQIVNDFQKGDIAEGYSVSREKKESFPLTVTSAQKNPTAFYLCASSPLTATVVYGYTFGSGTRLTVV.

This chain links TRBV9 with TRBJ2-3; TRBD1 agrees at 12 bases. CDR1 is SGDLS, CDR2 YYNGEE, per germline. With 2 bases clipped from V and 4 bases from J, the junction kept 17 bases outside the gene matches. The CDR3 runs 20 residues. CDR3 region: CASSVEGGQGAWGEADTQYF. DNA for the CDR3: TGTGCCAGCAGCGTGGAGGGGGGACAGGGGGCGTGGGGTGAGGCAGATACGCAGTATTTT.

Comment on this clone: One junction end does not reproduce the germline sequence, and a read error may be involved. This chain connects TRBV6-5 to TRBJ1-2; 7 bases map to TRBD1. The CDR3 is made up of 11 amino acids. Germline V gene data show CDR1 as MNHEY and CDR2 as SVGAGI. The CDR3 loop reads CASSYDRAFAF. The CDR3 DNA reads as TGTGCCAGCAGTTACGACAGGGCGTTCGCCTTC.

The CDR3 protein is CASGLVRLGSGSTYEQYF. The CDR3 DNA is TGTGCTAGTGGTTTGGTACGTTTAGGGAGCGGATCGACCTACGAGCAGTACTTC. The chain combines TRBV12-5 with TRBJ2-7; weak D call: TRBD2 (5 bases). This CDR3 has 18 residues. V lost 0 bases, J lost 2 bases, and 20 bases lay in between. CDR1 LGHNT and CDR2 FRNRAP come from the germline V gene.

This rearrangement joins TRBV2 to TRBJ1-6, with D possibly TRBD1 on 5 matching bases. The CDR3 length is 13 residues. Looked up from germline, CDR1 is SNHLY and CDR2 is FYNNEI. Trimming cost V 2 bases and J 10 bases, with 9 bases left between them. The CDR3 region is CASSETGLSPLHF. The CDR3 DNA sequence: TGTGCCAGCAGTGAAACGGGACTGTCACCCCTCCACTTT.

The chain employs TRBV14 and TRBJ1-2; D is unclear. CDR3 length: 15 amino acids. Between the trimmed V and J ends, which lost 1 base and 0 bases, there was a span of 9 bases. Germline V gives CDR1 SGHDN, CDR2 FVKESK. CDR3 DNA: TGTGCCAGCAGCCAAGCCCCGGGTGCTAACTATGGCTACACCTTC. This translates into CASSQAPGANYGYTF.

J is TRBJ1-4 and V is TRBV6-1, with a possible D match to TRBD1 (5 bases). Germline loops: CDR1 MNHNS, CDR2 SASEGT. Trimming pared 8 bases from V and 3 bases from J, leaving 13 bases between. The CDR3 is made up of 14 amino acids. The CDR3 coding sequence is TGTGCCAGCGGGGAGGGGCGGGCTAATGAAAAACTGTTTTTT. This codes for CASGEGRANEKLFF.

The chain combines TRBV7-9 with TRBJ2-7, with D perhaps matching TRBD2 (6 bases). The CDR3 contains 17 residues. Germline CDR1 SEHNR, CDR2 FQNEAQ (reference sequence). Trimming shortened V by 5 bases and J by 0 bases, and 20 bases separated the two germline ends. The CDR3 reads CASSITLGTPSSYEQYF. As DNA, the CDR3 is TGTGCCAGCAGCATAACTTTGGGGACTCCTAGCTCCTACGAGCAGTACTTC.

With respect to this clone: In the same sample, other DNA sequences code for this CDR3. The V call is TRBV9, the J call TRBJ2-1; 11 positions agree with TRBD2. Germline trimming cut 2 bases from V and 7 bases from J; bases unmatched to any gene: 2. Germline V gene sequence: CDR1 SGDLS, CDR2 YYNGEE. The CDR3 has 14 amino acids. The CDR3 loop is CASSVTSGGNEQFF. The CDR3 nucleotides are TGTGCCAGCAGCGTTACTAGCGGGGGAAATGAGCAGTTCTTC. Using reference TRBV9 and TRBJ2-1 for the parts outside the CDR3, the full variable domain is DSGVTQTPKHLITATGQRVTLRCSPRSGDLSVYWYQQSLDQGLQFLIQYYNGEERAKGNILERFSAQQFPDLHSELNLSSLELGDSALYFCASSVTSGGNEQFFGPGTRLTVL.

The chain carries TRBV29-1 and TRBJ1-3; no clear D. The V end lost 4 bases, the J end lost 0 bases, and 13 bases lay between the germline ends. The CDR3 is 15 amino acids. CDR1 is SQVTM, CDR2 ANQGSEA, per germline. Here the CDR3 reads CSVVGHKLSGNTIYF. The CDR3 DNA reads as TGCAGCGTTGTGGGCCACAAGCTCTCTGGAAACACCATATATTTT. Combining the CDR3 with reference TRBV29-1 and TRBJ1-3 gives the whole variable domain SAVISQKPSRDICQRGTSLTIQCQVDSQVTMMFWYRQQPGQSLTLIATANQGSEATYESGFVIDKFPISRPNLTFSTLTVSNMSPEDSSIYLCSVVGHKLSGNTIYFGEGSWLTVV.

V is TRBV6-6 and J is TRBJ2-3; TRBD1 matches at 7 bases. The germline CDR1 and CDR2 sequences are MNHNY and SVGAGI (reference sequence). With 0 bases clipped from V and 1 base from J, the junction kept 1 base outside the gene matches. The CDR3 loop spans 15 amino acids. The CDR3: CASSYSDRGTDTQYF. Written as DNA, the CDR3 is TGTGCCAGCAGTTACTCCGACAGGGGCACAGATACGCAGTATTTT.

The CDR3 is CASSEPAGGFTDTQYF. In DNA, the CDR3 is TGTGCCAGCAGTGAACCAGCGGGGGGGTTCACAGATACGCAGTATTTT. This chain links TRBV2 with TRBJ2-3; 10 bases are shared with TRBD2. Trimming at V came to 2 bases and at J to 2 bases, leaving 4 bases not matched to a gene. The CDR3 is 16 amino acids. The germline V gene encodes CDR1 SNHLY and CDR2 FYNNEI.

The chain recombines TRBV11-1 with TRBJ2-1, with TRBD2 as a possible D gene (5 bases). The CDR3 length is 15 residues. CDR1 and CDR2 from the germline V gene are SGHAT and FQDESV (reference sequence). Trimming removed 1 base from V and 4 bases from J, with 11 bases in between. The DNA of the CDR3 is TGTGCCAGCAGCTTAGTTTCCGGGGATTACAATGAGCAGTTCTTC. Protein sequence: CASSLVSGDYNEQFF.

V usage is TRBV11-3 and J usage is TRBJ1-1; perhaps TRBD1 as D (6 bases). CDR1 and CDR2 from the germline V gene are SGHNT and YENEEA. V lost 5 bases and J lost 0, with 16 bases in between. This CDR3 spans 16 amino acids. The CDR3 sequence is CASSARDTSMNTEAFF. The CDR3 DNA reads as TGTGCCAGCAGCGCACGGGACACCTCTATGAACACTGAAGCTTTCTTT.

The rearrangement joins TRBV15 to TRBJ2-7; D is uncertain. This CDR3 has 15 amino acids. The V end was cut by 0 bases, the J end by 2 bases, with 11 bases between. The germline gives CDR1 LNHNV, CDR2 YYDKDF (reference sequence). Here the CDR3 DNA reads TGTGCCACCAGCAGAGATCCACAGACCGCCTACGAGCAGTACTTC. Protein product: CATSRDPQTAYEQYF.

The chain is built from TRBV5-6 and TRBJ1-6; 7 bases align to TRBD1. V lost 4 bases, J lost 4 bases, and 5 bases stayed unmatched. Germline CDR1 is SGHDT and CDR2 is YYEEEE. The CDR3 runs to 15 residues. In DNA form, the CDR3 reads TGTGCCAGCAGCCCCACGGGACAGTATAATTCACCCCTCCACTTT. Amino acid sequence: CASSPTGQYNSPLHF.

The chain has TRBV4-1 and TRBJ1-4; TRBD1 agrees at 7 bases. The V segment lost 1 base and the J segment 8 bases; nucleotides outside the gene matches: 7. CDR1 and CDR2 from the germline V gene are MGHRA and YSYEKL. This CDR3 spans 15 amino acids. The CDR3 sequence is CASSQVGRGGEKLFF. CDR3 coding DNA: TGCGCCAGCAGCCAAGTAGGAAGAGGGGGCGAAAAACTGTTTTTT.

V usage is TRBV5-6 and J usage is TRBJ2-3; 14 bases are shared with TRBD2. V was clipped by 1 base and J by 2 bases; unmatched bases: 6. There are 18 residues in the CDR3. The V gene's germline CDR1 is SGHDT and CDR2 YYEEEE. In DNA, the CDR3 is TGTGCCAGCAGCTTGCTGACTAGCGGGGGGGCTTTCACAGATACGCAGTATTTT. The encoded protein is CASSLLTSGGAFTDTQYF.

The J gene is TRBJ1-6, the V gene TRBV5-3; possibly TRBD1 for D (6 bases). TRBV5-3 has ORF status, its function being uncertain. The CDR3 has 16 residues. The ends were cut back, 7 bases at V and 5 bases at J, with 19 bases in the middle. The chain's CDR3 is CARGPLDRTNNSPLHF. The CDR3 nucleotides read TGTGCCAGAGGCCCTCTGGACAGAACCAATAATTCACCCCTCCACTTT.

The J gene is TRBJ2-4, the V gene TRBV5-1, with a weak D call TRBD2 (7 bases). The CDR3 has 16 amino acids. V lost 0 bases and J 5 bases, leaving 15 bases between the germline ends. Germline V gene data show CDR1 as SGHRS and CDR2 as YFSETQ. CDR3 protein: CASSLATRGAENIQYF. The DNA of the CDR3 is TGCGCCAGCAGCTTGGCCACCCGGGGGGCGGAAAACATTCAGTACTTC. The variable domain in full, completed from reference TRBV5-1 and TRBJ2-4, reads KAGVTQTPRYLIKTRGQQVTLSCSPISGHRSVSWYQQTPGQGLQFLFEYFSETQRNKGNFPGRFSGRQFSNSRSEMNVSTLELGDSALYLCASSLATRGAENIQYFGAGTRLSVL.

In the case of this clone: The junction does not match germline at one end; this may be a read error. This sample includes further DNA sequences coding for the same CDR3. CDR3 residues: CASYSGGGSLVQFF. The CDR3, as DNA: TGCGCCAGCTATAGCGGGGGTGGGAGTTTGGTGCAGTTCTTC. The chain combines TRBV6-1 with TRBJ2-1; 9 positions match TRBD2. Looked up from germline, CDR1 is MNHNS and CDR2 is SASEGT. The CDR3 totals 14 residues.

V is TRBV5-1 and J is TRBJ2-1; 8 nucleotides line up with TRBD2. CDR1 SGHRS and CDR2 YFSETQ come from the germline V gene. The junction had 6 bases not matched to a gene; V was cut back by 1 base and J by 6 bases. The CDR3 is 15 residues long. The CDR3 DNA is TGCGCCAGCAGCTTGAGTCCCGGGGGGGCCAATGAGCAGTTCTTC. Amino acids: CASSLSPGGANEQFF.